This TCR beta chain was captured in a study of control samples from healthy donors and cancer patients. Profiled with immunoSEQ multiplex PCR; TCRdb holds only in-frame clones, not every one. This sample has about 120,000 clones; approximately 94% occur once, and the top ten carry 1.7%. CDR1 and CDR2 (germline): MGHRA, YSYEKL. Between the trimmed V and J ends, which lost 3 bases and 0 bases, there was a span of 5 bases. The CDR3 is 14 amino acids. Material for sequencing was PBMCs. The V and J genes are TRBV4-1 and TRBJ1-4, with D unresolved. The TCR comes from a man aged 45-65 years with head and neck cancer. CDR3 nucleotides: TGCGCCAGCAGCCAGGGAACAACTAATGAAAAACTGTTTTTT. It is translated as CASSQGTTNEKLFF.